One sample yielded the 31 T cell receptor beta chains listed below, sequenced in a study of blood T cell repertoires in COVID-19. Data came from immunoSEQ multiplex PCR; TCRdb stores just in-frame clones and leaves some out. The sample consists of 160,000 or so clones, about 85% of them appearing once. The sequenced sample consisted of peripheral blood. All receptors derive from a man between 35 and 55 years old with acute or convalescent COVID-19.

This chain joins TRBV4-3 and TRBJ2-2; 12 positions agree with TRBD1. The germline CDR1 and CDR2 sequences are LGHNA and YSLEER. This CDR3 has 17 residues. V gave up 0 bases and J gave up 5 bases; unmatched junction bases: 4. In DNA, the CDR3 is TGCGCCAGCAGCCAAGAGGGACAGGGGGCGTTTACCGGGGAGCTGTTTTTT. It translates to CASSQEGQGAFTGELFF.

V gene TRBV5-1 combines with J gene TRBJ1-1, with 7 bases fitting TRBD1. The junction had 14 bases not matched to a gene; V was cut back by 5 bases and J by 7 bases. Germline V gene sequence: CDR1 SGHRS, CDR2 YFSETQ. The CDR3 totals 15 residues. As DNA, the CDR3 is TGCGCCAGCAGTTCGGTTAGGGGGCAGAAAGGTGAAGCTTTCTTT. Translating it yields CASSSVRGQKGEAFF.

The chain couples TRBV6-5 to TRBJ1-6, with 8 positions matching TRBD1. The CDR3 is made up of 15 amino acids. Per the germline V gene, CDR1 is MNHEY and CDR2 is SVGAGI. With 2 bases clipped from V and 9 bases from J, the junction kept 6 bases outside the gene matches. CDR3 sequence: CASSYQAGGFSPLHF. In nucleotides, the CDR3 is TGTGCCAGCAGTTACCAGGCAGGGGGCTTTTCACCCCTCCACTTT.

The chain carries TRBV7-2 and TRBJ1-1, with D perhaps matching TRBD1 (6 bases). The V end lost 5 bases, the J end lost 0 bases, and 13 bases lay between the germline ends. Germline CDR1 reads SGHTA; CDR2 reads FQGNSA. This CDR3 contains 15 residues. CDR3 coding DNA: TGTGCCAGCAGCATTACAACAGGGTTGAACACTGAAGCTTTCTTT. Encoded protein: CASSITTGLNTEAFF.

CDR3 sequence (DNA): TGTGCCATCAGTGGTGAGGGGGAAGGTCAGCCCCAGCATTTT. Translated: CAISGEGEGQPQHF. V usage is TRBV10-3 and J usage is TRBJ1-5, with a weak D call TRBD1 (6 bases). Deletions cut 4 bases from V and 6 bases from J, with 13 bases between. This CDR3 is built from 14 residues. Germline-derived CDR1 and CDR2 are ENHRY and SYGVKD.

This clone is a singleton in its sample. The V call is TRBV25-1, the J call TRBJ2-7; D remains unclear. CDR1 and CDR2 (germline): MGHDK, SYGVNS. The CDR3 runs 13 residues. The V end was cut by 1 base, the J end by 4 bases, with 8 bases between. In nucleotides, the CDR3 is TGTGCCAGCAGTGAATGGCGGATGTACGAGCAGTACTTC. Amino acid sequence: CASSEWRMYEQYF.

V and J are TRBV9 and TRBJ1-6; D is unclear. Germline V gene data show CDR1 as SGDLS and CDR2 as YYNGEE. The CDR3 is made up of 13 amino acids. With 3 bases removed from V and 5 bases from J, the gap between germline ends came to 6 bases. CDR3 sequence: CASSAHDNSPLHF. The CDR3 DNA reads TGTGCCAGCAGCGCCCATGATAATTCACCCCTCCACTTT. The full variable domain, rest sourced from reference TRBV9 and TRBJ1-6, is DSGVTQTPKHLITATGQRVTLRCSPRSGDLSVYWYQQSLDQGLQFLIQYYNGEERAKGNILERFSAQQFPDLHSELNLSSLELGDSALYFCASSAHDNSPLHFGNGTRLTVT.

CDR3 nucleotides: TGTGCCACTTGGACGGGAGCAACTAATGAAAAACTGTTTTTT. Its translation: CATWTGATNEKLFF. The V gene is TRBV10-3, the J gene TRBJ1-4; no clear D. Per germline, CDR1 ENHRY and CDR2 SYGVKD. Trimming left V 10 bases short and J 0 bases short, with 12 bases between. The length of the CDR3 is 14 residues.

The rearrangement uses TRBV7-2 and TRBJ1-6, with D possibly TRBD1 on 6 matching bases. CDR1 and CDR2 (germline): SGHTA, FQGNSA. Trimming removed 5 bases at V and 10 bases at J, with 9 bases between. CDR3 length: 12 amino acids. The CDR3 nucleotides read TGTGCCAGCAGCCGGACAGACTCACCCCTCCACTTT. This encodes CASSRTDSPLHF.

This clone was seen once. The CDR3 nucleotides read TGTGCCAGTATTCTGGACGGGAGGGGGAACACTGAAGCTTTCTTT. Translation: CASILDGRGNTEAFF. The chain combines TRBV19 with TRBJ1-1, with D perhaps TRBD1 (5 bases). The CDR3 is 15 amino acids. Per germline, CDR1 LNHDA and CDR2 SQIVND (reference sequence). The V end was cut by 7 bases, the J end by 1 base, with 16 bases between.

The genes are TRBV5-4 and TRBJ2-7; no reliable D call. In germline, CDR1 is SGHNT, CDR2 YYREEE (reference sequence). CDR3 length equals 14 residues. V lost 3 bases, J lost 1 base, and 11 bases lay in between. This CDR3 reads CASSSAWWSYEQYF. The DNA for the CDR3 is TGTGCCAGCAGCTCCGCGTGGTGGTCCTACGAGCAGTACTTC.

The CDR3 sequence: CASIKDITKNIQYF. DNA for the CDR3: TGTGCCAGCATCAAAGACATAACCAAAAACATTCAGTACTTC. The gene calls are TRBV2 and TRBJ2-4; no firm D call. The V end lost 7 bases, the J end lost 2 bases, and 12 bases lay between the germline ends. Germline V gene lookup returns CDR1 SNHLY and CDR2 FYNNEI. This CDR3 spans 14 amino acids.

The chain couples TRBV11-3 to TRBJ2-2; no clear D gene. Germline V gene sequence: CDR1 SGHNT, CDR2 YENEEA. V dropped 2 bases and J dropped 1 base, with 2 bases sitting between them. The length of the CDR3 is 13 residues. CDR3 protein: CASSLQNTGELFF. CDR3 sequence (DNA): TGTGCCAGCAGCTTACAGAACACCGGGGAGCTGTTTTTT.

This sequence joins TRBV19 and TRBJ2-1; maybe TRBD2 (7 bases). V was shortened by 10 bases and J by 3 bases, with 16 bases between the two germline ends. This CDR3 is built from 14 residues. Germline V CDR1 and CDR2: LNHDA, SQIVND (reference sequence). For the CDR3, the DNA is TGTGCCACCACGAGGGGGGGGCTCTACAATGAGCAGTTCTTC. Translating gives CATTRGGLYNEQFF.

This chain connects TRBV20-1 to TRBJ1-2; D not resolved. The CDR3 runs to 15 residues. CDR1 is DFQATT, CDR2 SNEGSKA, per germline (reference sequence). The V gene lost 3 bases and the J gene lost 0 bases, with 14 bases spanning the gap. The CDR3 DNA reads TGCAGTGCTAGTAGAAGTGAGAAAACTAACTATGGCTACACCTTC. Its protein is CSASRSEKTNYGYTF.

The V call is TRBV6-5, the J call TRBJ2-1; 14 bases match TRBD2. J gave up 10 bases and V 6 bases, and 8 bases lay outside the gene matches. This CDR3 has 15 residues. Germline-derived CDR1 and CDR2 are MNHEY and SVGAGI. CDR3: CASSPGTSGGREQFF. CDR3 DNA sequence: TGTGCCAGCAGCCCCGGGACTAGCGGGGGAAGGGAGCAGTTCTTC.

The chain couples TRBV9 to TRBJ1-5; 8 positions match TRBD1. The CDR3 totals 15 residues. J lost 6 bases, V lost 4 bases, and 9 bases had no gene match. Germline CDR1 and CDR2: SGDLS and YYNGEE. The CDR3 DNA follows: TGTGCCAGCAGCCCGGGACAGGAGTTCAGTCAGCCCCAGCATTTT. Protein sequence: CASSPGQEFSQPQHF.

The chain joins TRBV28 to TRBJ2-1, with D maybe TRBD1 (5 bases). The germline V and J ends were trimmed by 7 bases and 6 bases, with 16 bases remaining between them. The CDR3 totals 14 residues. Germline assignment: CDR1 MDHEN and CDR2 SYDVKM. Here the CDR3 DNA reads TGTGCCAGCACCCGACAGCCAGCTTTCAATGAGCAGTTCTTC. This translates into CASTRQPAFNEQFF.

The chain links TRBV5-1 to TRBJ1-4, with TRBD1 as a possible D gene (6 bases). The ends were cut back, 2 bases at V and 5 bases at J, with 10 bases in the middle. Germline CDR1 SGHRS, CDR2 YFSETQ. This CDR3 contains 14 residues. CDR3 nucleotide sequence: TGCGCCAGCAGCTTAGGCAGGGGCAATGAAAAACTGTTTTTT. It is translated as CASSLGRGNEKLFF.

This CDR3 is CASSLRRGQTDTEAFF. The CDR3 bases are TGTGCCAGCAGCCTTAGGCGTGGACAGACCGACACTGAAGCTTTCTTT. The chain employs TRBV16 and TRBJ1-1; D is possibly TRBD1 (6 bases). The CDR3 is 16 residues long. The germline CDR1 and CDR2 sequences are KGHSY and FQNENV. V lost 4 bases, J lost 3 bases, and 18 bases lay in between.

This chain joins TRBV7-8 and TRBJ1-1, with a weak D call TRBD1 (6 bases). The CDR3 totals 15 residues. Trimming shortened V by 2 bases and J by 0 bases, and 10 bases separated the two germline ends. Per germline, CDR1 SGHVS and CDR2 FQNEAQ. The CDR3 DNA sequence: TGTGCCAGCAGCTTATTAGGGGGGGTGAACACTGAAGCTTTCTTT. This sequence encodes CASSLLGGVNTEAFF.

The V and J genes are TRBV6-5 and TRBJ2-5; 10 bases are shared with TRBD1. The CDR3 has 15 amino acids. CDR1 is MNHEY, CDR2 SVGAGI, per germline. With 4 bases clipped from V and 5 bases from J, the junction kept 7 bases outside the gene matches. The CDR3 nucleotides are TGTGCCAGCAGTTGGGACAGGGGTAACTGGGAGACCCAGTACTTC. It is translated as CASSWDRGNWETQYF.

The genes are TRBV19 and TRBJ1-6; 7 bases match TRBD1. Trimming took 4 bases from V and 8 from J; bases not matched to a gene: 8. Per the germline V gene, CDR1 is LNHDA and CDR2 is SQIVND (reference sequence). CDR3 length equals 15 residues. The CDR3 protein is CASSTTTGKYSPLHF. In DNA, the CDR3 is TGTGCCAGTAGTACGACGACAGGGAAATATTCACCCCTCCACTTT.

The V gene is TRBV5-1, the J gene TRBJ1-5; 9 bases are a match to TRBD1. The CDR3 totals 14 residues. The V and J ends lost 4 bases and 4 bases, in that order; junction bases with no gene match: 3. Germline CDR1 is SGHRS and CDR2 is YFSETQ. CDR3 region: CASSPGTGNQPQHF. The DNA for the CDR3 is TGCGCCAGCAGCCCCGGGACAGGGAATCAGCCCCAGCATTTT.

V usage is TRBV9 and J usage is TRBJ1-2, with 7 bases lining up with TRBD1. Germline V gene sequence: CDR1 SGDLS, CDR2 YYNGEE. With 0 bases clipped from V and 2 bases from J, the junction kept 4 bases outside the gene matches. This CDR3 is built from 15 residues. CDR3 loop: CASSVGQGGNYGYTF. The CDR3 DNA reads TGTGCCAGCAGCGTAGGACAGGGTGGGAACTATGGCTACACCTTC.

This clone has more than one count but fewer than ten. The rearrangement uses TRBV19 and TRBJ1-1; weak D call: TRBD1 (6 bases). The length of the CDR3 is 14 residues. Deletions cut 8 bases from V and 1 base from J, with 14 bases between. Germline assignment: CDR1 LNHDA and CDR2 SQIVND (reference sequence). This CDR3 is CASRNDRTNTEAFF. The DNA for the CDR3 is TGTGCCAGTCGAAATGACAGGACGAACACTGAAGCTTTCTTT.

The chain uses TRBV5-1 and TRBJ1-2; 9 bases map to TRBD1. The junction had 10 bases not matched to a gene; V was cut back by 0 bases and J by 7 bases. The CDR3 consists of 16 residues. Germline values: CDR1 SGHRS, CDR2 YFSETQ. The CDR3: CASSLAMTGGRVGYTF. The CDR3 DNA reads TGCGCCAGCAGCTTGGCCATGACAGGGGGAAGGGTTGGCTACACCTTC.

The V call is TRBV7-2, the J call TRBJ1-1; D perhaps matches TRBD1 (6 bases). The V end lost 4 bases, the J end lost 5 bases, and 14 bases lay between the germline ends. CDR3 size: 14 residues. From germline, CDR1 is SGHTA and CDR2 FQGNSA. CDR3 DNA: TGTGCCAGCAGCTATACCTCAGGGGCTACTGAAGCTTTCTTT. This codes for CASSYTSGATEAFF.

V usage is TRBV19 and J usage is TRBJ2-1; maybe TRBD2 (7 bases). The ends were cut back, 0 bases at V and 0 bases at J, with 15 bases in the middle. The CDR3 has 18 amino acids. Germline CDR1 is LNHDA and CDR2 is SQIVND (reference sequence). Written as DNA, the CDR3 is TGTGCCAGTAGTATAGATCCCCCCGGGGGGCGCTCCTACAATGAGCAGTTCTTC. Translating gives CASSIDPPGGRSYNEQFF.

The V gene is TRBV3-1 (or the pseudogene TRBV3-2), the J gene TRBJ2-7; the D gene is possibly TRBD2 (5 bases). This CDR3 spans 15 amino acids. Germline-derived CDR1 and CDR2 are LGHDT and YNNKEL (reference sequence). Deletions cut 4 bases from V and 4 bases from J, with 17 bases between. CDR3 protein: CASSLRFPRGYEQYF. The CDR3 DNA sequence: TGTGCCAGCAGCCTCCGTTTTCCCCGAGGGTACGAGCAGTACTTC.

The rearrangement uses TRBV3-1 (or the pseudogene TRBV3-2) and TRBJ2-1; 8 nucleotides line up with TRBD2. From germline, CDR1 is LGHDT and CDR2 YNNKEL (reference sequence). The CDR3 loop spans 14 amino acids. J lost 6 bases, V lost 2 bases, and 3 bases had no gene match. CDR3 loop: CASSQRGGPNEQFF. CDR3 bases: TGTGCCAGCAGCCAACGCGGGGGGCCCAATGAGCAGTTCTTC.